These T cell receptor beta chains were read from a single sample in a study of cytomegalovirus exposure and HLA in healthy donors. The table came from immunoSEQ multiplex PCR; TCRdb's copy has only in-frame clones and leaves some out. The sample includes about 110,000 clones, roughly 80% seen only once; the top ten take less than 0.25%. The sequencing sample was made of PBMCs. The receptors come from a man in his fifties in good health and CMV-seronegative. CDR3s include the opening cysteine and the closing phenylalanine or tryptophan. D genes are given only for firm matches. A clone size is listed for some rows: how often the clone was seen (once, few, many), or a class if it is expanded.

V gene	clone size	D gene	CDR3 length	J gene	CDR3 protein	CDR3 DNA
TRBV28	NA	NA	15	TRBJ2-3	CASSLTGGRGDTQYF	TGTGCCAGCAGCTTAACAGGGGGGCGGGGGGATACGCAGTATTTT
TRBV5-8	NA	NA	13	TRBJ1-1	CASSLGNRIGAFF	TGTGCCAGCAGCTTGGGAAACAGGATAGGAGCTTTCTTT
TRBV5-1	NA	NA	13	TRBJ1-5	CASSFEGNQPQHF	TGCGCCAGCAGCTTCGAGGGAAATCAGCCCCAGCATTTT
TRBV28	NA	NA	14	TRBJ1-5	CASSLWGADQPQHF	TGTGCCAGCAGTTTATGGGGGGCAGATCAGCCCCAGCATTTT
TRBV4-1	NA	NA	15	TRBJ2-1	CASSQGTGEVDEQFF	TGCGCCAGCAGCCAGGGAACGGGAGAAGTAGATGAGCAGTTCTTC
TRBV7-8	NA	TRBD1	16	TRBJ1-5	CASSLLRGQGDQPQHF	TGTGCCAGCAGCTTACTTAGGGGACAGGGTGATCAGCCCCAGCATTTT
TRBV28	NA	NA	13	TRBJ2-7	CASSSPSRSAQYF	TGTGCCAGCAGTTCCCCTTCGCGGAGCGCGCAGTACTTC
TRBV6-1	NA	NA	11	TRBJ1-2	CATSRVDVYTF	TGTGCCACTTCACGGGTAGACGTCTACACCTTC
TRBV5-1	NA	NA	14	TRBJ1-6	CASSLAPEESPLHF	TGCGCCAGCAGCTTGGCCCCGGAGGAGTCACCCCTCCACTTT
TRBV4-1	NA	NA	17	TRBJ2-2	CASSQPNPGENTGELFF	TGCGCCAGCAGCCAACCAAACCCAGGGGAGAACACCGGGGAGCTGTTTTTT
TRBV10-3	NA	NA	12	TRBJ2-1	CAISETYNEQFF	TGTGCCATCAGTGAAACATACAATGAGCAGTTCTTC
TRBV28	NA	NA	11	TRBJ1-2	CASSPQIGYTF	TGTGCCAGCAGCCCTCAGATTGGCTACACCTTC
TRBV9	NA	NA	17	TRBJ2-1	CASSPRTSGLVLNEQFF	TGTGCCAGCAGCCCGAGAACTAGTGGGTTGGTCCTCAATGAGCAGTTCTTC
TRBV29-1	NA	TRBD1	13	TRBJ2-3	CSVGQGTADTQYF	TGCAGCGTCGGACAGGGGACAGCAGATACGCAGTATTTT
TRBV29-1	NA	NA	14	TRBJ2-5	CSVEWTEYQETQYF	TGCAGCGTTGAATGGACAGAGTACCAAGAGACCCAGTACTTC
TRBV28	NA	NA	13	TRBJ2-1	CASTPGEYNEQFF	TGTGCCAGCACGCCGGGGGAGTACAATGAGCAGTTCTTC
TRBV7-2	once	TRBD2	14	TRBJ2-2	CASRLAAMTGELFF	TGTGCCAGCAGACTAGCGGCCATGACCGGGGAGCTGTTTTTT
TRBV5-1	NA	NA	12	TRBJ2-3	CASSLEDYTQYF	TGCGCCAGCAGCTTGGAGGACTATACGCAGTATTTT
TRBV6-1	few	TRBD1	15	TRBJ1-5	CASSEPGQGGQPQHF	TGTGCCAGCAGCGAACCAGGACAGGGGGGACAGCCCCAGCATTTT
TRBV19	NA	NA	15	TRBJ2-7	CASRQGGPPGDEQYF	TGTGCCAGTAGACAAGGGGGACCCCCCGGGGACGAGCAGTACTTC
TRBV6-5	NA	NA	14	TRBJ2-7	CASRYRESPYEQYF	TGTGCCAGCAGGTACAGGGAGTCCCCCTACGAGCAGTACTTC
TRBV6-5	few	NA	12	TRBJ1-4	CASGRAREKLFF	TGTGCCAGCGGGAGAGCTAGGGAAAAACTGTTTTTT
TRBV5-4	few	TRBD1	15	TRBJ1-5	CASSLGTGGNQPQHF	TGTGCCAGCAGCTTGGGGACAGGGGGCAATCAGCCCCAGCATTTT
TRBV28	NA	TRBD2	14	TRBJ2-7	CASTLAGDTYEQYF	TGTGCCAGCACTTTAGCGGGTGATACCTACGAGCAGTACTTC
TRBV19	NA	TRBD1	15	TRBJ2-2	CAATTGAANTGELFF	TGTGCCGCGACCACAGGGGCCGCGAACACCGGGGAGCTGTTTTTT
TRBV7-2	NA	NA	12	TRBJ2-7	CASSLSSYEQYF	TGTGCCAGCAGCTTATCTTCCTACGAGCAGTACTTC
TRBV7-6	NA	TRBD1	15	TRBJ1-3	CASSVGTGGENTIYF	TGTGCCAGCAGCGTTGGGACAGGGGGCGAAAACACCATATATTTT